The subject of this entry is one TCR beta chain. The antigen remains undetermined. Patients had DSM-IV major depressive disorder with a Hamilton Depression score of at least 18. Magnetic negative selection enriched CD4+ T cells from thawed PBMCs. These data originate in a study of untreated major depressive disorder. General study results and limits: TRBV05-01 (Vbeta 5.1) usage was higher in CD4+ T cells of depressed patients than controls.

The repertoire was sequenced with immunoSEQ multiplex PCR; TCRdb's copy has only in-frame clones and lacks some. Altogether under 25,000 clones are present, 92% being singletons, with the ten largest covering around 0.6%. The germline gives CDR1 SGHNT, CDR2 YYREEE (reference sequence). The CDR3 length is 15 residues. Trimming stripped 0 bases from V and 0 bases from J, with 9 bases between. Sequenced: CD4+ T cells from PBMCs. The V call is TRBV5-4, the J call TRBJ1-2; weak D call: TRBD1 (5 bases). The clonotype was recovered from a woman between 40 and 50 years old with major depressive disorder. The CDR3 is CASSLDQGPNYGYTF. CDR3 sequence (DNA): TGTGCCAGCAGCTTGGACCAGGGACCTAACTATGGCTACACCTTC.